This TCR beta chain was recovered during a study of T cells expressing NK-cell markers. The study's findings and limits: The study left the HCMV specificity of expanded NKG2C+ T cell clones unresolved. CD8+ T cells in more than five donors included dominant NKG2C+ clonotypes at roughly 1.0-8%.

TCRdb processed the 5' RACE reads again and assigns one entry to each CDR3 protein, with no DNA. The listing contains fewer than 40,000 distinct CDR3 sequences. In germline, CDR1 is SGHVS, CDR2 FQNEAQ. The CDR3 is made up of 13 amino acids. Turning to this clonotype: The antigen remains undetermined.

What was sequenced was blood T cells: a sorted CD56 or NKG2C T cell subset, CD4+ or CD8+ T cells, or bulk PBMC T cells (not recorded which). The TCR comes from a woman aged 18-70 years in good health. The chain joins TRBV7-8 to TRBJ1-5; the TCRdb D gene call, TRBD1, has no DNA to confirm it. CDR3 amino acids: CAGATDQSQPQHF.